This section outlines one T cell receptor beta chain sequence together with its context. Its antigen remains unknown. Germline V gene lookup returns CDR1 MNHNY and CDR2 SVGAGI (reference sequence). V dropped 11 bases and J dropped 8 bases, with 19 bases sitting between them. This CDR3 has 13 residues. These data come from a study of shared clonotypes between healthy human individuals. Points from the study as a whole: Shared clonotypes across all four donors exceeded non-shared ones in generation probability.

The data were produced by immunoSEQ multiplex PCR, yet TCRdb's version contains in-frame clones alone and is incomplete. The sample lists some 1 million clones, roughly 80% occurring once. V usage is TRBV6-6 and J usage is TRBJ2-1; D is unclear. The receptor was derived from a man between 18 and 35 years old in good health. The sequencing input was memory CD4+ T cells sorted from blood. Subset described: CD45RA-negative fraction. This chain's CDR3 is CACRADFWDEQFF. The CDR3 bases are TGTGCCTGTCGGGCAGATTTTTGGGATGAGCAGTTCTTC.